The present entry profiles one T cell receptor (beta chain) with its context. This record comes from a study of shared clonotypes between healthy human individuals. Germline V lookup: CDR1 SGHRS, CDR2 YFSETQ. This CDR3 comprises 16 residues. The V end lost 3 bases, the J end lost 6 bases, and 19 bases lay between the germline ends. The deep-level immunoSEQ assay was used. Assay used: immunoSEQ multiplex PCR; TCRdb lists only in-frame clones, some missing. The table lists about 1 million clones, approximately 72% of them singletons, with 1.4% in the top ten. Sequenced: memory CD4+ T cells sorted from blood. Noted subset: CD45RA-negative fraction. The sequence derives from a man younger than 35 in good health. The chain uses TRBV5-1 and TRBJ2-1, with D possibly called TRBD1 or TRBD2 (6 bases each). The CDR3 protein is CASSSRLMGGTNEQFF. In DNA, the CDR3 is TGCGCCAGCAGCTCCCGACTAATGGGGGGCACCAATGAGCAGTTCTTC.